This T cell receptor beta chain was captured in a study of blood T cell repertoires in COVID-19. Study context: Spain, Italy and the United States supplied samples that represented acute and convalescent COVID-19. Sample material is recorded as cDNA or gDNA derived from T cells, B-cell-depleted T cells, or PBMCs.

Original methodology: By means of reference gene primer amplification, nucleated cell counts were estimated. Sequenced by immunoSEQ multiplex PCR; TCRdb stores in-frame clones only, minus some. For V, J and clone size, that table is used; D and trimming come from the DNA. In the table there are more than 95,000 clones, about 70% of which are singletons. It was during active infection that Seattle patients were enrolled and then longitudinally followed. Sample: peripheral blood. The sequence derives from a man at least 80 years old with COVID-19, enrolled during active disease.

The CDR3 loop is CAWGDRGEKLFF. As DNA, the CDR3 is TGTGCCTGGGGGGACAGGGGGGAAAAACTGTTTTTT. The genes are TRBV30 and TRBJ1-4; 11 bases are shared with TRBD1. The germline V gene encodes CDR1 GTSNPN and CDR2 SVGIG (reference sequence). The CDR3 totals 12 residues. Unmatched junction bases numbered 1, after V lost 5 bases and J lost 8 bases. Together with reference TRBV30 and TRBJ1-4, the CDR3 gives the full variable domain: SQTIHQWPATLVQPVGSPLSLECTVEGTSNPNLYWYRQAAGRGLQLLFYSVGIGQISSEVPQNLSASRPQDRQFILSSKKLLLSDSGFYLCAWGDRGEKLFFGSGTQLSVL.